One and the same sample provided the 4 T cell receptor beta chains below, sequenced in a study of CD8+CD57+ T cells in acquired aplastic anemia. By flow cytometry, patients selected for sequencing had shown an expansion of CD8+CD57+ cells. Genomic DNA, the template, was used for profiling of the TCR beta VDJ and CDR3. One entry per CDR3 protein, called by TCRdb with MiXCR from the reads. This table has 200,000 to 250,000 distinct CDR3 sequences, almost 50% appearing once. The specimen was sorted CD4+, CD8+, or CD8+CD57+ T cells (not recorded which) from PBMCs. These receptors all stem from a human donor with aplastic anemia.

The chain links TRBV7-3 to TRBJ2-7; 10 bases map to TRBD1. Germline CDR1 SGHTA, CDR2 FQGTGA. This CDR3 region has 16 residues. The ends lost 4 bases at V and 8 bases at J; junction bases unmatched: 14. As DNA, the CDR3 is TGTGCCAGCAGCTCATCACAACCGGGACAGGGGTTGAAGCAGTACTTC. It yields the protein CASSSSQPGQGLKQYF.

This clonotype was seen many times. The chain recombines TRBV11-2 with TRBJ2-5, with unresolved D. V lost 5 bases to trimming and J lost 4 bases, with 8 bases between them. The V gene's germline CDR1 is SGHAT and CDR2 FQNNGV. The CDR3 spans 12 residues. The DNA of the CDR3 is TGTGCCAGCAGCGCATCGGGAGAGACCCAGTACTTC. As protein: CASSASGETQYF.

The rearrangement links TRBV25-1 to TRBJ2-7; TRBD2 aligns across 9 bases. This CDR3 comprises 15 residues. In germline, CDR1 is MGHDK, CDR2 SYGVNS. The trim removed 8 bases at V and 4 bases at J, leaving 12 bases unmatched. This CDR3 is CASGKGERGAYEQYF. In DNA, the CDR3 is TGTGCCAGCGGGAAGGGCGAGCGGGGGGCTTACGAGCAGTACTTC.

This clonotype has more than one count but fewer than ten. This may stem from a read error, because a much larger clone lies one nucleotide away. The chain is built from TRBV7-3 and TRBJ2-2; TRBD1 is a possible D gene (6 bases). V lost 9 bases and J 4 bases, leaving 21 bases between the germline ends. This CDR3 has 16 amino acids. Germline lookup yields CDR1 SGHTA and CDR2 FQGTGA. CDR3 amino acids: CASSLRTGRGTGELFF. CDR3 DNA sequence: TGTGCCAGTAGCCTAAGAACAGGGAGAGGCACCGGGGAGCTGTTTTTT.